Reported below is one T cell receptor (beta chain). There are 18 residues in the CDR3. Germline loops: CDR1 KGHDR, CDR2 SFDVKD. Researchers prepared the TRB cDNA libraries using 5' RACE with UMI labels. TCRdb reprocessed the 5' RACE reads, keeping one entry per CDR3 protein, no DNA. The ten most abundant clones cover 4.3% of a sample with about 62,000 distinct CDR3 sequences. Sorting yielded triplicates of 300,000 cells for each CD8+ T cell subset. This sample stems from a study of CXCR3-negative and CXCR3-positive naive CD8 T cells. The source is a human donor in good health. Some clones in this sample may be carry-over from other donors' samples. The specimen was naive CXCR3- CD8+ T cells from blood. Subset reported: CD45RO-CCR7+CD27+CD95- naive CD8+ T cells lacking CXCR3 (TNR3-). The chain employs TRBV24-1 and TRBJ2-3; TCRdb reports TRBD2, a call that lacks DNA to check it against. This CDR3 is CATSDLGLAGGRTDTQYF.